The 21 T cell receptor beta chains in this list originate from one sample, sequenced in a study of blood T cell repertoires in COVID-19. Produced via immunoSEQ multiplex PCR; TCRdb's table is partial and in-frame only. The table has around 450,000 clones, 90% seen once. Sequenced input: PBMCs or T cells enriched from blood (not recorded which). The receptor source for this set is a man younger than 35 who had recovered from COVID-19.

The rearrangement joins TRBV7-2 to TRBJ2-1; D is perhaps TRBD2 (6 bases). The V end was cut by 0 bases, the J end by 4 bases, with 10 bases between. The germline gives CDR1 SGHTA, CDR2 FQGNSA. The length of the CDR3 is 15 residues. CDR3 nucleotide sequence: TGTGCCAGCAGCTTAGCGGGACTCCGGTACAATGAGCAGTTCTTC. Its protein product is CASSLAGLRYNEQFF.

This chain uses TRBV4-1 with TRBJ1-4; 10 nucleotides match TRBD1. The CDR3 is 16 amino acids. The V gene's germline CDR1 is MGHRA and CDR2 YSYEKL. Germline trimming cut 0 bases from V and 7 bases from J; bases unmatched to any gene: 5. The CDR3: CASSQEGTGESEKLFF. CDR3 bases: TGCGCCAGCAGCCAAGAGGGGACAGGGGAGAGTGAAAAACTGTTTTTT.

In this sample, this clone turned up a few times. This chain connects TRBV4-1 to TRBJ1-3; TRBD1 agrees at 9 bases. J was trimmed by 2 bases and V by 1 base; bases with no gene match: 12. This CDR3 region has 19 residues. The germline V gene has CDR1 MGHRA and CDR2 YSYEKL. The CDR3 sequence is CASSQARDRAVLPGNTIYF. The CDR3 region has the DNA TGCGCCAGCAGCCAAGCGAGGGACAGGGCCGTTCTCCCTGGAAACACCATATATTTT.

This clone was picked up one time. The chain has TRBV19 and TRBJ1-1; D call uncertain. Trimming cost V 6 bases and J 1 base, with 9 bases left between them. Germline V CDR1 and CDR2: LNHDA, SQIVND (reference sequence). CDR3 size: 13 residues. The CDR3, as DNA: TGTGCCAGTAGCCAGGCAGGGAACACTGAAGCTTTCTTT. Translating gives CASSQAGNTEAFF.

This clone was counted once. The chain is built from TRBV5-4 and TRBJ1-2; TRBD1 aligns across 9 bases. Looked up from germline, CDR1 is SGHNT and CDR2 is YYREEE (reference sequence). With V trimmed by 2 bases and J by 4 bases, 6 bases remained unmatched. This CDR3 contains 15 residues. The CDR3 coding sequence is TGTGCCAGCAGCTTAAAACAGGGGGCATTCTATGGCTACACCTTC. Amino acid sequence: CASSLKQGAFYGYTF.

The V and J genes are TRBV19 and TRBJ1-2; D uncertain. Germline-derived CDR1 and CDR2 are LNHDA and SQIVND (reference sequence). CDR3 size: 12 residues. Between the trimmed V and J ends, which lost 5 bases and 3 bases, there was a span of 7 bases. DNA of the CDR3: TGTGCCAGTAGTGAGGTCTACTATGGCTACACCTTC. Protein: CASSEVYYGYTF.

This sequence joins TRBV20-1 and TRBJ2-7; TRBD1 is a possible D gene (5 bases). This CDR3 spans 14 amino acids. Germline loops: CDR1 DFQATT, CDR2 SNEGSKA (reference sequence). The ends were cut back, 3 bases at V and 2 bases at J, with 14 bases in the middle. The CDR3 sequence is CSASSSMGPYEQYF. In DNA form, the CDR3 reads TGCAGTGCTAGTTCGTCCATGGGGCCCTACGAGCAGTACTTC.

The CDR3 loop is CASSPTTGSNQPQHF. In nucleotides, the CDR3 is TGCGCCAGCAGTCCGACGACAGGGAGCAATCAGCCCCAGCATTTT. This sequence joins TRBV10-2 and TRBJ1-5; 7 bases are shared with TRBD1. The CDR3 length is 15 residues. Germline lookup yields CDR1 WSHSY and CDR2 SAAADI. V was pared by 5 bases and J by 1 base, with 5 bases of the junction left unmatched.

V and J are TRBV10-3 and TRBJ1-1, with TRBD1 identical over 7 bases. V was clipped by 0 bases and J by 0 bases; unmatched bases: 4. Germline lookup yields CDR1 ENHRY and CDR2 SYGVKD. This CDR3 comprises 16 residues. The CDR3 coding sequence is TGTGCCATCAGTGAGTCTCCGACAGGGTTGAACACTGAAGCTTTCTTT. The encoded protein is CAISESPTGLNTEAFF.

The gene calls are TRBV18 and TRBJ1-2, with a possible D match to TRBD1 (6 bases). CDR3 length: 15 residues. Germline V CDR1 and CDR2: KGHSH, LQKENI. V lost 2 bases, J lost 3 bases, and 13 bases lay in between. The chain's CDR3 is CASSPAQGKDYGYTF. The DNA for the CDR3 is TGTGCCAGCTCACCAGCCCAGGGGAAAGACTATGGCTACACCTTC.

This sequence joins TRBV29-1 and TRBJ2-4, with TRBD1 matching over 9 bases. Germline V CDR1 and CDR2: SQVTM, ANQGSEA. V lost 4 bases to trimming and J lost 8 bases; unmatched junction nucleotides: 6. The CDR3 loop spans 13 amino acids. The DNA of the CDR3 is TGCAGCGTTGGTGGACAGGGGAGGGACATTCAGTACTTC. This encodes CSVGGQGRDIQYF.

V is TRBV3-1 (or the pseudogene TRBV3-2) and J is TRBJ1-2; 9 bases map to TRBD1. The CDR3 has 19 amino acids. In germline, CDR1 is LGHDT, CDR2 YNNKEL (reference sequence). Trimming cost V 0 bases and J 7 bases; bases outside gene matches: 18. The CDR3 loop reads CASSQDPTGGAPQYVGYTF. Written as DNA, the CDR3 is TGTGCCAGCAGCCAAGACCCTACAGGGGGCGCGCCCCAATACGTTGGCTACACCTTC.

The V gene is TRBV6-6, the J gene TRBJ1-2; a possible D gene is TRBD1 (6 bases). Germline V gene lookup returns CDR1 MNHNY and CDR2 SVGAGI (reference sequence). With 6 bases removed from V and 4 bases from J, the gap between germline ends came to 21 bases. The CDR3 has 16 residues. This CDR3 reads CASRGSGQTSSYGYTF. CDR3 nucleotide sequence: TGTGCCAGCAGGGGGAGTGGACAGACCTCCTCCTATGGCTACACCTTC.

The chain couples TRBV9 to TRBJ1-1; D remains ambiguous. CDR1 and CDR2 from the germline V gene are SGDLS and YYNGEE. This CDR3 has 15 residues. V lost 4 bases and J lost 7, with 20 bases in between. In DNA form, the CDR3 reads TGTGCCAGCAGCCCCCTTTTGAGGAGAAAATATGAAGCTTTCTTT. As protein: CASSPLLRRKYEAFF.

The gene calls are TRBV6-5 and TRBJ1-5; D not certain. V shed 6 bases and J shed 6 bases, with 12 bases lying between them. The CDR3 has 13 amino acids. Per the germline V gene, CDR1 is MNHEY and CDR2 is SVGAGI. The CDR3 nucleotides read TGTGCCAGCAGCCCCCTTTCGGGTCAGCCCCAGCATTTT. This translates into CASSPLSGQPQHF.

CDR3 residues: CAISVAAGDNSPLHF. The CDR3 region has the DNA TGTGCCATCAGCGTGGCGGCAGGGGACAATTCACCCCTCCACTTT. The rearrangement uses TRBV10-3 and TRBJ1-6; D may be TRBD1 (6 bases). V lost 6 bases and J 7 bases, leaving 16 bases between the germline ends. CDR1 is ENHRY and CDR2 is SYGVKD in the germline V gene. The CDR3 is 15 residues long.

The rearrangement uses TRBV11-2 and TRBJ1-4; unclear D gene. With 5 bases removed from V and 5 bases from J, the gap between germline ends came to 12 bases. Germline loops: CDR1 SGHAT, CDR2 FQNNGV. This CDR3 contains 14 residues. Here the CDR3 DNA reads TGTGCCAGCAGCCTTGACGGGAGGAATGAAAAACTGTTTTTT. This translates into CASSLDGRNEKLFF.

This sequence joins TRBV7-6 and TRBJ1-6; D gene unclear. Per the germline V gene, CDR1 is SGHVS and CDR2 is FNYEAQ. The length of the CDR3 is 15 residues. V was pared by 2 bases and J by 0 bases, with 5 bases between. The CDR3 region is CASSLLRSYNSPLHF. The CDR3 DNA reads TGTGCCAGCAGCTTACTGCGCTCCTATAATTCACCCCTCCACTTT.

The genes are TRBV4-1 and TRBJ2-7, with 9 bases lining up with TRBD1. V dropped 0 bases and J dropped 4; count of bases not matched to a gene: 4. The CDR3 extends over 15 amino acids. CDR1 is MGHRA and CDR2 is YSYEKL in the germline V gene. The CDR3 protein is CASSQEGQGPYEQYF. CDR3 nucleotide sequence: TGCGCCAGCAGCCAAGAGGGACAGGGTCCTTACGAGCAGTACTTC.

CDR3 sequence: CASSYSSSYNSPLHF. CDR3 nucleotides: TGTGCCAGCAGTTACTCGAGCTCCTATAATTCACCCCTCCACTTT. This chain joins TRBV6-5 and TRBJ1-6; D is undetermined. Per the germline V gene, CDR1 is MNHEY and CDR2 is SVGAGI. V lost 0 bases, J lost 0 bases, and 3 bases lay in between. The CDR3 has 15 amino acids.

The J gene is TRBJ1-1, the V gene TRBV29-1; 7 bases are a match to TRBD1. The V and J ends lost 7 bases and 2 bases, in that order; junction bases with no gene match: 10. Germline assignment: CDR1 SQVTM and CDR2 ANQGSEA. The CDR3 loop spans 14 amino acids. Here the CDR3 reads CSARRRDSNTEAFF. The CDR3, as DNA: TGCAGCGCCCGGCGCCGGGACAGCAACACTGAAGCTTTCTTT. The full variable domain, with the rest looked up from reference TRBV29-1 and TRBJ1-1, is SAVISQKPSRDICQRGTSLTIQCQVDSQVTMMFWYRQQPGQSLTLIATANQGSEATYESGFVIDKFPISRPNLTFSTLTVSNMSPEDSSIYLCSARRRDSNTEAFFGQGTRLTVV.